The clone carrying this TCR beta chain has just a few counts. As yet, its antigen is unknown. These data belong to a study of CD8 T cells in ankylosing spondylitis. This CDR3 is built from 17 residues. CDR1 is MGHDK, CDR2 SYGVNS, per germline. Trimming took off 0 bases at V and 1 base at J, with 15 bases between the two ends. Study outcomes and limitations: For ankylosing spondylitis blood, a TCR beta motif of about 8 highly homologous variants appeared characteristic.

MiXCR, applied by TCRdb to the 5' RACE reads, yields one record per CDR3 protein. This table holds approximately 220,000 distinct CDR3 sequences, about 16% found once. The source of this sequence is a male donor with ankylosing spondylitis. The sample was blood, either unsorted or a sorted T cell fraction (not recorded which). The chain couples TRBV25-1 to TRBJ1-1; D is unresolved. CDR3 nucleotide sequence: TGTGCCAGCAGTGAATATGGGCCAGCTCTTTCGAACACTGAAGCTTTCTTT. Its translation: CASSEYGPALSNTEAFF.